The present T cell receptor beta chain was sequenced within a study of shared clonotypes between healthy human individuals. From germline, CDR1 is MNHEY and CDR2 SVGAGI. The CDR3 sequence is 13 residues long. V lost 6 bases and J 8 bases, leaving 16 bases between the germline ends. TCRdb keeps only in-frame clones here, not all; method: immunoSEQ multiplex PCR. The repertoire consists of roughly 600,000 clones, with nearly 98% occurring once and the leading ten covering 0.3%. It was CD45RO-negative cells, positively selected for CCR7, that made up naive CD8 cells, with terminally differentiated effector memory CD45RA+ cells excluded.

This rearrangement joins TRBV6-5 to TRBJ1-2; weak D call: TRBD1 (6 bases). The receptor was derived from a young man in good health. The sample was naive CD8+ T cells sorted from blood. This CDR3 is CASSPGQSLGYTF. In DNA, the CDR3 is TGTGCCAGCAGCCCTGGACAGAGTCTGGGCTACACCTTC.